Listed here are 32 T cell receptor beta chains from one sample, sequenced in a study of STAT5B mutations in CD4+ large granular lymphocyte leukemia. Profiling relied on immunoSEQ multiplex PCR, and the TCRdb table lists in-frame clones only, not all of them. The sample includes about 28,000 clones, under 80% of them seen just once. The sequenced sample consisted of CD4+ T cells from blood buffy coats. The receptors here all came from a human donor in good health.

The chain is built from TRBV7-2 and TRBJ1-6; D gene ambiguous. V shed 2 bases and J shed 8 bases, with 7 bases lying between them. Germline CDR1 SGHTA, CDR2 FQGNSA. This CDR3 spans 13 amino acids. In DNA form, the CDR3 reads TGTGCCAGCAGCTTACTTGTAGATTCACCCCTCCACTTT. Translated, it gives CASSLLVDSPLHF. Complete variable domain (other parts from reference TRBV7-2 and TRBJ1-6): GAGVSQSPSNKVTEKGKDVELRCDPISGHTALYWYRQSLGQGLEFLIYFQGNSAPDKSGLPSDRFSAERTGGSVSTLTIQRTQQEDSAVYLCASSLLVDSPLHFGNGTRLTVT.

A single count supports this clone. V usage is TRBV5-8 and J usage is TRBJ2-1; D call uncertain. Germline V CDR1 and CDR2: SGHTS, YDEGEE. The V end lost 1 base, the J end lost 6 bases, and 2 bases lay between the germline ends. The CDR3 has 11 amino acids. CDR3: CASSLLNEQFF. The CDR3 nucleotides are TGTGCCAGCAGCTTGCTCAATGAGCAGTTCTTC.

This chain connects TRBV10-1 to TRBJ2-2; 7 bases line up with TRBD2. Germline V gene sequence: CDR1 WNHNN, CDR2 SYGVQD (reference sequence). Trimming removed 3 bases from V and 7 bases from J; junction bases left unmatched: 5. This CDR3 spans 14 amino acids. The DNA for the CDR3 is TGCGCCAGCAGTGATATCGGGGAGGGCGGGGAGCTGTTTTTT. Its translation: CASSDIGEGGELFF.

The chain couples TRBV7-8 to TRBJ2-5; D uncertain. V was shortened by 0 bases and J by 5 bases, with 4 bases between the two germline ends. The CDR3 consists of 12 residues. Germline V lookup: CDR1 SGHVS, CDR2 FQNEAQ. For the CDR3, the DNA is TGTGCCAGCAGCTTAGCCCATGAGACCCAGTACTTC. Translation: CASSLAHETQYF. The entire variable domain, with the rest obtained from reference TRBV7-8 and TRBJ2-5, is as follows: GAGVSQSPRYKVAKRGQDVALRCDPISGHVSLFWYQQALGQGPEFLTYFQNEAQLDKSGLPSDRFFAERPEGSVSTLKIQRTQQEDSAVYLCASSLAHETQYFGPGTRLLVL.

Notes on this clone: At one boundary the junction diverges from the germline segment, which might be a read error. The chain combines TRBV2 with TRBJ2-7, with D possibly called TRBD1 or TRBD2 (6 bases each). CDR3 length: 13 residues. Germline V gene data show CDR1 as SNHLY and CDR2 as FYNNEI. In DNA form, the CDR3 reads TGTGCCAGCGGCGGGACACTGGGGCCCTTACGGGCTTTC. This gives the protein CASGGTLGPLRAF.

V and J are TRBV6-6 and TRBJ2-1, with TRBD2 matching 13 bases. V shed 6 bases and J 7 bases; nucleotides not matched to a gene: 9. CDR1 and CDR2 from the germline V gene are MNHNY and SVGAGI (reference sequence). This CDR3 comprises 16 residues. The CDR3 region is CASRAPGLAGRNEQFF. CDR3 coding DNA: TGTGCCAGCAGAGCACCGGGACTAGCGGGAAGAAATGAGCAGTTCTTC.

This clone was observed once. This chain connects TRBV5-1 to TRBJ2-5; TRBD2 might be the D (7 bases). The CDR3 runs 14 residues. Trimming cost V 5 bases and J 5 bases, with 16 bases left between them. Germline V lookup: CDR1 SGHRS, CDR2 YFSETQ. The CDR3 DNA reads as TGCGCCAGCAGACACAGGGCGGGGGAGGAGACCCAGTACTTC. Protein product: CASRHRAGEETQYF.

This clone was seen once. The chain combines TRBV19 with TRBJ2-2, with D hard to call. The CDR3 runs to 14 residues. Trimming took off 2 bases at V and 4 bases at J, with 8 bases between the two ends. The V gene's germline CDR1 is LNHDA and CDR2 SQIVND (reference sequence). CDR3 amino acids: CASSITRFTGELFF. CDR3 DNA: TGTGCCAGTAGTATAACAAGATTCACCGGGGAGCTGTTTTTT.

This clone was observed a single time. The chain carries TRBV19 and TRBJ2-2, with 7 bases fitting TRBD2. The CDR3 runs to 16 residues. Germline V CDR1 and CDR2: LNHDA, SQIVND (reference sequence). After removal of 3 bases from V and 4 bases from J, the junction contained 8 bases not matched to a gene. The CDR3 DNA is TGTGCCAGTAGTATTTCTGGACTAGTAGTCACCGGGGAGCTGTTTTTT. Encoded protein: CASSISGLVVTGELFF.

The CDR3 region is CASSPRTSPYEQYF. The CDR3 DNA reads TGTGCCAGCAGCCCCAGGACTAGCCCCTACGAGCAGTACTTC. The chain couples TRBV7-2 to TRBJ2-7; 8 nucleotides line up with TRBD2. Germline V gene sequence: CDR1 SGHTA, CDR2 FQGNSA. Trimming at V came to 5 bases and at J to 2 bases, leaving 5 bases not matched to a gene. The CDR3 is 14 amino acids.

The chain carries TRBV29-1 and TRBJ2-7, with 10 bases lining up with TRBD1. Losses at the gene ends were 6 bases for V and 0 bases for J; bases not matched to a gene: 8. This CDR3 has 15 amino acids. Germline V gives CDR1 SQVTM, CDR2 ANQGSEA. This CDR3 reads CSVGGQGLGSYEQYF. As DNA, the CDR3 is TGCAGCGTGGGGGGACAGGGGTTAGGCTCCTACGAGCAGTACTTC.

This clone showed up just once. J is TRBJ2-7 and V is TRBV7-9, with 12 bases identical to TRBD1. The CDR3 contains 14 residues. CDR1 and CDR2 from the germline V gene are SEHNR and FQNEAQ (reference sequence). With V trimmed by 5 bases and J by 6 bases, 5 bases remained unmatched. The CDR3 loop is CASSVPGQGAEQYF. The CDR3 DNA is TGTGCCAGCAGCGTTCCGGGACAGGGGGCCGAGCAGTACTTC.

V usage is TRBV7-2 and J usage is TRBJ2-1; 8 bases fit TRBD2. CDR3 length: 16 amino acids. Germline lookup yields CDR1 SGHTA and CDR2 FQGNSA. The V gene end was trimmed by 2 bases and the J gene end by 5 bases; junction bases not matched to a gene: 8. In DNA, the CDR3 is TGTGCCAGCAGCTTAAGTAGCGGGACCCCCAACAATGAGCAGTTCTTC. Its protein is CASSLSSGTPNNEQFF.

This chain links TRBV6-4 with TRBJ2-3, with 10 bases lining up with TRBD2. This CDR3 contains 19 residues. Germline lookup yields CDR1 MRHNA and CDR2 SNTAGT. V lost 2 bases to trimming and J lost 1 base; unmatched junction nucleotides: 12. CDR3 coding DNA: TGTGCCAGCAGTGACCTCAGGAGCGGGAGGGTTTCGGGCACAGATACGCAGTATTTT. Its protein is CASSDLRSGRVSGTDTQYF.

Concerning this clone itself: One junction end disagrees with the germline gene, perhaps due to a read error. CDR3 bases: TGTGCCAGCAGCGCACGCACAGGTACGCAGTATTTT. Translation gives CASSARTGTQYF. The gene calls are TRBV7-2 and TRBJ2-3; maybe TRBD1 (5 bases). The CDR3 is made up of 12 amino acids. CDR1 SGHTA and CDR2 FQGNSA come from the germline V gene. The entire variable domain, with the rest obtained from reference TRBV7-2 and TRBJ2-3, is as follows: GAGVSQSPSNKVTEKGKDVELRCDPISGHTALYWYRQSLGQGLEFLIYFQGNSAPDKSGLPSDRFSAERTGGSVSTLTIQRTQQEDSAVYLCASSARTGTQYFGPGTRLTVL.

A word on this clone: Other DNA sequences in the sample encode the same CDR3. The V call is TRBV30, the J call TRBJ2-5; D unresolved. Germline CDR1 reads GTSNPN; CDR2 reads SVGIG (reference sequence). This CDR3 is 13 amino acids long. V lost 0 bases and J lost 2, with 7 bases in between. The CDR3 spells CAWSVGLQETQYF. The CDR3 DNA is TGTGCCTGGAGTGTAGGCTTGCAAGAGACCCAGTACTTC. The complete variable domain, with remaining parts taken from reference TRBV30 and TRBJ2-5, reads SQTIHQWPATLVQPVGSPLSLECTVEGTSNPNLYWYRQAAGRGLQLLFYSVGIGQISSEVPQNLSASRPQDRQFILSSKKLLLSDSGFYLCAWSVGLQETQYFGPGTRLLVL.

The rearrangement links TRBV13 to TRBJ1-3; 8 bases agree with TRBD1. This CDR3 is built from 15 residues. CDR1 and CDR2 (germline): PRHDT, FYEKMQ (reference sequence). V was pared by 0 bases and J by 2 bases, with 0 bases of the junction left unmatched. In DNA, the CDR3 is TGTGCCAGCAGCTTAGGGGACAGGGCTGGAAACACCATATATTTT. Protein: CASSLGDRAGNTIYF.

The rearrangement links TRBV4-3 to TRBJ2-1, with D perhaps TRBD2 (6 bases). The CDR3 contains 12 residues. Germline V lookup: CDR1 LGHNA, CDR2 YSLEER. Trimming took 4 bases from V and 9 from J, leaving 10 bases between them. The CDR3 nucleotides are TGCGCCAGCAGCCTTTTGCGGGGTGAGCAGTTCTTC. Encoded protein: CASSLLRGEQFF.

The J gene is TRBJ1-2, the V gene TRBV2, with a tentative D call TRBD1 (5 bases). Germline V gene sequence: CDR1 SNHLY, CDR2 FYNNEI. This CDR3 comprises 15 residues. With 5 bases removed from V and 0 bases from J, the gap between germline ends came to 13 bases. The CDR3 DNA reads as TGTGCCAGCAGTCCCTGGACACGAGCTAACTATGGCTACACCTTC. This sequence encodes CASSPWTRANYGYTF.

The V and J genes are TRBV5-4 and TRBJ2-7; 8 bases are a match to TRBD1. Germline V gene lookup returns CDR1 SGHNT and CDR2 YYREEE (reference sequence). This CDR3 has 15 amino acids. V lost 0 bases, J lost 2 bases, and 4 bases stayed unmatched. This chain's CDR3 is CASSLGSGGPYEQYF. Written as DNA, the CDR3 is TGTGCCAGCAGCTTGGGGTCAGGGGGCCCCTACGAGCAGTACTTC.

The rearrangement uses TRBV7-2 and TRBJ2-3; D is possibly TRBD2 (5 bases). Germline CDR1 is SGHTA and CDR2 is FQGNSA. Trimming removed 3 bases from V and 2 bases from J, with 12 bases in between. CDR3 length: 15 residues. For the CDR3, the DNA is TGTGCCAGCAGCTTGGACTCATCGTCCACAGATACGCAGTATTTT. Translated, it gives CASSLDSSSTDTQYF.

This sequence joins TRBV9 and TRBJ2-1, with 11 bases that match TRBD2. CDR3 length: 16 amino acids. V trimming: 5 bases; J trimming: 6 bases; junction bases outside the gene matches: 10. The germline V gene has CDR1 SGDLS and CDR2 YYNGEE. As DNA, the CDR3 is TGTGCCAGCAGTGCCACTAGCGGGAGCCTTTTCAATGAGCAGTTCTTC. Translated, it gives CASSATSGSLFNEQFF. The variable domain in full, with the rest retrieved from reference TRBV9 and TRBJ2-1, is DSGVTQTPKHLITATGQRVTLRCSPRSGDLSVYWYQQSLDQGLQFLIQYYNGEERAKGNILERFSAQQFPDLHSELNLSSLELGDSALYFCASSATSGSLFNEQFFGPGTRLTVL.

The chain has TRBV11-2 and TRBJ1-1; D gene unclear. The CDR3 runs 12 residues. Trimming removed 1 base from V and 6 bases from J, with 6 bases in between. Germline V lookup: CDR1 SGHAT, CDR2 FQNNGV. The CDR3 loop reads CASSLGRAEAFF. The CDR3 DNA follows: TGTGCCAGCAGCTTAGGTCGGGCTGAAGCTTTCTTT.

The chain combines TRBV14 with TRBJ2-5; D possibly corresponds to TRBD1 (5 bases). The germline CDR1 and CDR2 sequences are SGHDN and FVKESK. V lost 3 bases and J lost 2, with 13 bases in between. The CDR3 consists of 15 residues. For the CDR3, the DNA is TGTGCCAGCAGCCAGTCCCGGACAAATCAAGAGACCCAGTACTTC. Translated: CASSQSRTNQETQYF.

The J gene is TRBJ2-5, the V gene TRBV18; no definite D call. The germline V and J ends were trimmed by 1 base and 3 bases, with 3 bases remaining between them. The CDR3 extends over 12 amino acids. From germline, CDR1 is KGHSH and CDR2 LQKENI. The CDR3 loop reads CASSPLEETQYF. CDR3 bases: TGTGCCAGCTCACCACTTGAAGAGACCCAGTACTTC. Looking up the rest from reference TRBV18 and TRBJ2-5 gives the full variable domain: NAGVMQNPRHLVRRRGQEARLRCSPMKGHSHVYWYRQLPEEGLKFMVYLQKENIIDESGMPKERFSAEFPKEGPSILRIQQVVRGDSAAYFCASSPLEETQYFGPGTRLLVL.

The chain uses TRBV5-6 and TRBJ2-7, with 9 bases fitting TRBD2. The V and J ends lost 2 bases and 2 bases, in that order; junction bases with no gene match: 8. The CDR3 covers 16 residues. The germline V gene has CDR1 SGHDT and CDR2 YYEEEE. DNA of the CDR3: TGTGCCAGCAGCTTAGGGGCGGGAGGGCCAACCTACGAGCAGTACTTC. This codes for CASSLGAGGPTYEQYF.

This clone was seen just once. The chain is built from TRBV20-1 and TRBJ2-1; D unresolved. Germline V gene sequence: CDR1 DFQATT, CDR2 SNEGSKA (reference sequence). CDR3 length equals 10 residues. V was cut by 4 bases and J by 10 bases, with 8 bases left in between. CDR3 DNA: TGCAGTGCTACGAGTGGGGAGCAGTTCTTC. Protein sequence: CSATSGEQFF.

V and J are TRBV5-1 and TRBJ2-5; 8 nucleotides agree with TRBD2. The CDR3 length is 15 residues. V lost 1 base and J lost 5; bases outside the gene matches: 7. Germline V CDR1 and CDR2: SGHRS, YFSETQ. CDR3 loop: CASSLMGAGGETQYF. In nucleotides, the CDR3 is TGCGCCAGCAGCTTGATGGGGGCGGGAGGTGAGACCCAGTACTTC. Complete variable domain (other parts from reference TRBV5-1 and TRBJ2-5): KAGVTQTPRYLIKTRGQQVTLSCSPISGHRSVSWYQQTPGQGLQFLFEYFSETQRNKGNFPGRFSGRQFSNSRSEMNVSTLELGDSALYLCASSLMGAGGETQYFGPGTRLLVL.

The V call is TRBV7-9, the J call TRBJ2-1; D gene ambiguous. V shed 2 bases and J shed 3 bases, with 5 bases lying between them. Germline loops: CDR1 SEHNR, CDR2 FQNEAQ (reference sequence). CDR3 length equals 13 residues. The CDR3 loop is CASSLTDYNEQFF. Written as DNA, the CDR3 is TGTGCCAGCAGCTTAACAGACTACAATGAGCAGTTCTTC.

V usage is TRBV4-3 and J usage is TRBJ1-4; D ambiguous. Deletions cut 2 bases from V and 9 bases from J, with 7 bases between. Germline values: CDR1 LGHNA, CDR2 YSLEER. This CDR3 has 12 residues. The CDR3 DNA reads TGCGCCAGCAGCCAAAGTCCCCAAAAACTGTTTTTT. Residues: CASSQSPQKLFF.

This sequence joins TRBV29-1 and TRBJ2-2, with TRBD2 identical over 12 bases. The germline CDR1 and CDR2 sequences are SQVTM and ANQGSEA. The V and J ends lost 7 bases and 4 bases, in that order; junction bases with no gene match: 7. The CDR3 runs 15 residues. CDR3 sequence (DNA): TGCAGCGCCGTGACTAGCGGGGGCCCCACCGGGGAGCTGTTTTTT. This encodes CSAVTSGGPTGELFF.

This clone was seen only a few times. This chain uses TRBV28 with TRBJ1-4, with 8 bases identical to TRBD1. Germline CDR1 is MDHEN and CDR2 is SYDVKM. This CDR3 spans 15 amino acids. Trimming removed 3 bases from V and 8 bases from J; junction bases left unmatched: 8. DNA for the CDR3: TGTGCCAGCAGTTTGGCAGGACAGGGCTTAGAAAAACTGTTTTTT. It codes for CASSLAGQGLEKLFF.